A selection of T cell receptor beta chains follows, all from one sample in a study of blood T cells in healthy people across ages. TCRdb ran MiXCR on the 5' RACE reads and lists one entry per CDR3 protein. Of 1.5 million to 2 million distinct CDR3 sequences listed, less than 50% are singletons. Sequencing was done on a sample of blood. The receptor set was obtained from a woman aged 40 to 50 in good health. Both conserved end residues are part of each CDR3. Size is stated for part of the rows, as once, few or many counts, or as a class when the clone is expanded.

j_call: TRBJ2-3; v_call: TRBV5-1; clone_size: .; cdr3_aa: CASSFGRTASTDTQYF
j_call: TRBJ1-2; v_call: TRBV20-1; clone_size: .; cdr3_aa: CSGMEDSRVNYGYTF
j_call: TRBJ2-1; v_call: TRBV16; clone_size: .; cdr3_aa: CASSQLRETGRHEQFF
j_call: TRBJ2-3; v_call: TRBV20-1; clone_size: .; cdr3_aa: CSASEGMSGQYF
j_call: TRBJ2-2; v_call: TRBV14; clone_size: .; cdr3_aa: CASSQGPPFGGELFF
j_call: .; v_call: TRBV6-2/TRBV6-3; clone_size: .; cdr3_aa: CASRSLGVGEQYF
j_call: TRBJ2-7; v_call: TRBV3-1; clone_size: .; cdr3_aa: CASSQECISEIPYEQYF
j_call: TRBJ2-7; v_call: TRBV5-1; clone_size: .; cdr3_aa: CASSSGQGAHEQYF
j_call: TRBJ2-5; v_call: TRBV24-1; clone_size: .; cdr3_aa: CATSLLPTGAQYF
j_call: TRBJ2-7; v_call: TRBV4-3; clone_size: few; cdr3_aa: CASSQGQKNYEQYF
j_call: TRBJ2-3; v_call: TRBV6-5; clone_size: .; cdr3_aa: CASSADRVPDTQYF
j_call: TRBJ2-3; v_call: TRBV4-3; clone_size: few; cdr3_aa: CASSQVSGGRTDTQYF
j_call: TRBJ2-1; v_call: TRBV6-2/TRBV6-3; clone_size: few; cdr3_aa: CASSYRGDNEQFF
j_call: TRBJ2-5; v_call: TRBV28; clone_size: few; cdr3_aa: CASSLADIQETQYF
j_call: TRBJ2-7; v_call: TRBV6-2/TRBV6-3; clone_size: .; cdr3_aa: CASSYVHNYEQYF
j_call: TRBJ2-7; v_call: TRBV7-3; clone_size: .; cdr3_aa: CASSPIREHEQYF
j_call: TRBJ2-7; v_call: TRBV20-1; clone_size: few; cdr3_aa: CSASPLAGILYEQYF
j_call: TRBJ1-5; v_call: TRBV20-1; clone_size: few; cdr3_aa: CSAEVGAAFNQPQHF
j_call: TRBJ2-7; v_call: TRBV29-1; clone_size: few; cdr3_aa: CSAGQGNSYEQYF
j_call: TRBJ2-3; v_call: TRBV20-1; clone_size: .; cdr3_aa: CSALEDTTTGRGWDTQYF
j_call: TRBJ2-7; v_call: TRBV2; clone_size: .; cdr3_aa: CASRERTAIGYEQYF
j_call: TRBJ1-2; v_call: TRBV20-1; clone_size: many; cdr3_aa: CSARARTEHNFNYGYTF
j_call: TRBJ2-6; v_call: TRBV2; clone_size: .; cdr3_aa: CASITGTGANVLTF
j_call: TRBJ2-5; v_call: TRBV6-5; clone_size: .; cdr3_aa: CASSYSRETPLQYF
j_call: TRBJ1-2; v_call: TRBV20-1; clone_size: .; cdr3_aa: CSARSNRIPSEGYTF
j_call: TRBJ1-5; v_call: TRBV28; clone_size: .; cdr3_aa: CASRTQSSLGNQSQHF
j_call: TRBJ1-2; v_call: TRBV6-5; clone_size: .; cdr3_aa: CASSYGGPRVRGYTF
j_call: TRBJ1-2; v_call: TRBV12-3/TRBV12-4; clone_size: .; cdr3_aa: CASTGGVNYGYTF
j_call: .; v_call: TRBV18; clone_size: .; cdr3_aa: CASSPTGAPRYEQYF
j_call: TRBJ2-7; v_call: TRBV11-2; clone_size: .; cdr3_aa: CASSSQTGTVVHEQYF
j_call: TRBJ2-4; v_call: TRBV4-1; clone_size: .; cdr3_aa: CASSTRQGAKEQYF
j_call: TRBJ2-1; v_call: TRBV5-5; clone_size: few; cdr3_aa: CASSWGTGDNEQFF
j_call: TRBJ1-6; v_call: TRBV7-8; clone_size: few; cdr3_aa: CASSLGGTLNSPLHF
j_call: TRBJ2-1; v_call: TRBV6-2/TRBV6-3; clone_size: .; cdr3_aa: CASSYSGLAGGREQFF
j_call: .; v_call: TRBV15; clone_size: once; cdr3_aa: CATSKTGRAGLKTQYF
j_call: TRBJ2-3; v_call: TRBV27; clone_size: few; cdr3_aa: CASSFYPSRFPSTDTQYF
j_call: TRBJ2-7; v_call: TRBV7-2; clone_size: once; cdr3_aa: CASGFPTPAQSYEQYF
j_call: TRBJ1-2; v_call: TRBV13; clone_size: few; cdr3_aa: CASTDRGSNYGYTF
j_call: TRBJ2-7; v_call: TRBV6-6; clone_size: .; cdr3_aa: CASSASYNEQYF
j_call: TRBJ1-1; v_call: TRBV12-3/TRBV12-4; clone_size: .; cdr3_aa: CASTVDVRGWVTEAFF
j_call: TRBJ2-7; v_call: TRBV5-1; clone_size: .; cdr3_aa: CASGLKGPSYEQYF
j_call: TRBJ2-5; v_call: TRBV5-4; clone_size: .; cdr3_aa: CASSLPSGGRKQETQYF
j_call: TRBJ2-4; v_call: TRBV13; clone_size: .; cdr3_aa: CASSPLTAKNIQYF
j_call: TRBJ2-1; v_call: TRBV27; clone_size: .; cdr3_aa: CASSPTYESSYNEQFF
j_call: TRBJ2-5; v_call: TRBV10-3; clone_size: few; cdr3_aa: CAISVAGGLQETQYF
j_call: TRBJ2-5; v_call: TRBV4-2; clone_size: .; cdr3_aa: CASSQAQGAEKETQYF
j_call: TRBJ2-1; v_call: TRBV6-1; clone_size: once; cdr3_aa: CASRSTGFDEQFF
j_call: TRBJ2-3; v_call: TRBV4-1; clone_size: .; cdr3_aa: CASSQVHNTDTQYF
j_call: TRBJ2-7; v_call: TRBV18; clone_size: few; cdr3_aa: CASSAPGQRSEQYF
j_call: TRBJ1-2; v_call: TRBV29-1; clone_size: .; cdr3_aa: CSVEDQAGRDSPYGYTF
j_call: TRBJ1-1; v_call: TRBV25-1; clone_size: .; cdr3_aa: CASSDVTEAFF
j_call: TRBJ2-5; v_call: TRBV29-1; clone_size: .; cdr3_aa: CSVEKPGQGASETQYF
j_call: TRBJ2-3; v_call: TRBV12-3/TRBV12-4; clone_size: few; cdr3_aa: CASSSLVGGGTDTQYF